Listed here are 10 T cell receptor beta chains from one sample, sequenced in a study of shared clonotypes between healthy human individuals. Sequencing was performed with immunoSEQ multiplex PCR; in TCRdb, only in-frame clones are kept and a portion is missing. The sample has about 2.4 million clones, 93% seen once. Material for sequencing was naive CD4+ T cells from PBMCs. Described subset: CD45RA+ positively selected. All receptors derive from a man younger than 35 in good health. Some clones in this sample may be carry-over from other donors' samples.

This clone was seen once. The chain employs TRBV10-1 and TRBJ2-7; 7 nucleotides match TRBD2. This CDR3 contains 13 residues. The J segment lost 5 bases and the V segment lost 8 bases, leaving 9 bases of the junction unmatched. Germline CDR1 and CDR2: WNHNN and SYGVQD (reference sequence). The DNA of the CDR3 is TGCGCCAGCGGGAGGGACGGAACGGACGAGCAGTACTTC. This translates into CASGRDGTDEQYF.

This clone occurred a few times. The V and J genes are TRBV29-1 and TRBJ1-2; no reliable D call. Germline V gene lookup returns CDR1 SQVTM and CDR2 ANQGSEA. CDR3 length: 10 residues. Trimming shortened V by 6 bases and J by 6 bases, and 8 bases separated the two germline ends. For the CDR3, the DNA is TGCAGCGTAGGCAGAAATGGCTACACCTTC. Amino acids: CSVGRNGYTF.

The chain is built from TRBV10-3 and TRBJ2-2, with D tentatively TRBD2 (5 bases). The CDR3 length is 14 residues. V lost 0 bases to trimming and J lost 4 bases, with 6 bases between them. Germline lookup yields CDR1 ENHRY and CDR2 SYGVKD. Here the CDR3 DNA reads TGTGCCATCAGTGAGTCCGGACTCACCGGGGAGCTGTTTTTT. Amino acids: CAISESGLTGELFF.

This chain links TRBV7-3 with TRBJ2-3, with 11 bases identical to TRBD2. CDR3 length: 16 amino acids. Germline loops: CDR1 SGHTA, CDR2 FQGTGA. V shed 5 bases and J 0 bases; nucleotides not matched to a gene: 4. CDR3 sequence reads: CASSAGTSGSTDTQYF. The DNA for the CDR3 is TGTGCCAGCAGCGCGGGGACTAGCGGTAGCACAGATACGCAGTATTTT.

The V and J genes are TRBV18 and TRBJ1-5; the match to TRBD1 covers 7 bases. The CDR3 totals 16 residues. The V gene end was trimmed by 1 base and the J gene end by 3 bases; junction bases not matched to a gene: 6. Germline V gene lookup returns CDR1 KGHSH and CDR2 LQKENI. The CDR3 loop is CASSPQEGAYNQPQHF. The CDR3 DNA sequence: TGTGCCAGCTCACCACAGGAGGGGGCTTACAATCAGCCCCAGCATTTT.

DNA of the CDR3: TGTGCCTGGAGAGCTAGGTTCTACACCTTC. It specifies CAWRARFYTF. The V and J genes are TRBV30 and TRBJ1-2; D not certain. CDR1 and CDR2 from the germline V gene are GTSNPN and SVGIG (reference sequence). The CDR3 spans 10 residues. V was clipped by 3 bases and J by 10 bases, with 9 bases between them.

The chain recombines TRBV9 with TRBJ2-3; tentatively, D is TRBD1 (5 bases). Between the trimmed V and J ends, which lost 4 bases and 2 bases, there was a span of 23 bases. This CDR3 spans 18 amino acids. The germline gives CDR1 SGDLS, CDR2 YYNGEE. The chain's CDR3 is CASSFRGSWIRNTDTQYF. For the CDR3, the DNA is TGTGCCAGCAGCTTTAGGGGATCTTGGATTAGGAACACAGATACGCAGTATTTT.

The chain is built from TRBV5-1 and TRBJ2-1; 12 bases line up with TRBD2. With 0 bases clipped from V and 2 bases from J, the junction kept 3 bases outside the gene matches. Germline CDR1 is SGHRS and CDR2 is YFSETQ. CDR3 length: 17 residues. CDR3 sequence: CASSLVPSGRAYNEQFF. The CDR3 DNA is TGCGCCAGCAGCTTGGTACCTAGCGGGAGGGCCTACAATGAGCAGTTCTTC.

The chain couples TRBV5-1 to TRBJ2-7; D may correspond to TRBD1 or TRBD2 (5 bases each). In germline, CDR1 is SGHRS, CDR2 YFSETQ. This CDR3 has 17 amino acids. V shed 4 bases and J shed 3 bases, with 23 bases lying between them. The CDR3 protein is CASSAKYRDPDNYEQYF. The CDR3 coding sequence is TGCGCCAGCAGCGCAAAATACCGGGACCCCGATAACTACGAGCAGTACTTC.

This chain joins TRBV5-1 and TRBJ2-5, with TRBD2 identical over 10 bases. Trimming removed 5 bases from V and 0 bases from J; junction bases left unmatched: 7. This CDR3 contains 16 residues. Germline lookup yields CDR1 SGHRS and CDR2 YFSETQ. CDR3: CASSQGLAANQETQYF. The CDR3 bases are TGCGCCAGCAGTCAAGGACTAGCGGCCAACCAAGAGACCCAGTACTTC.